This TCR beta chain comes out of a study of blood T cells in healthy people across ages. V was pared by 4 bases and J by 1 base, with 14 bases between. Germline CDR1 is SGHTA and CDR2 is FQGTGA. The CDR3 runs to 16 residues. The use of a sample-barcoded 5' primer and a J-beta primer mix characterized a second PCR of 7 to 11 cycles. Every sample produced at least 2.5 million CDR3-containing paired-end reads. Each CDR3 protein gets one entry after TCRdb re-called the 5' RACE reads with MiXCR. The sample shows about 640,000 distinct CDR3 sequences, over 40% of them seen only once. Total RNA extracted from each sample amounted to at least 6 micrograms.

Specimen: blood. This receptor was obtained from an elderly man in good health. The chain is built from TRBV7-3 and TRBJ2-1; a weak D match, TRBD1 (7 bases). CDR3 DNA sequence: TGTGCCAGCAGCTCCCAGGGGGGAGTGTCCTACAATGAGCAGTTCTTC. This translates into CASSSQGGVSYNEQFF.